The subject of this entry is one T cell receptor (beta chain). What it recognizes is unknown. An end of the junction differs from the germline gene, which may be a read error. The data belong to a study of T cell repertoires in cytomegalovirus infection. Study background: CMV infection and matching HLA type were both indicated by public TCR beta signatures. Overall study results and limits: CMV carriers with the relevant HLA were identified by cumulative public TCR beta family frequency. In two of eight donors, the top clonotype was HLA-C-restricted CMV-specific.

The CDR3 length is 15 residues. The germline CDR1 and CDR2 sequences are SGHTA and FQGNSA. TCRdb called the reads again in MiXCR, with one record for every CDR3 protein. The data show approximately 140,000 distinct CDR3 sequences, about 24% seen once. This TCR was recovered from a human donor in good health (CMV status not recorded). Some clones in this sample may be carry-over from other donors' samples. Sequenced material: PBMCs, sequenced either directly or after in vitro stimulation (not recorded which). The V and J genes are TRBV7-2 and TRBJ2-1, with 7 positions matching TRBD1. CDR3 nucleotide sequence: TGTGCCAGCGGCTTACTGTACAGGGGCCACAATGAGCAGTTCTTC. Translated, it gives CASGLLYRGHNEQFF.